This is a list of T cell receptor beta chains from one sample in a study of blood T cell repertoires in COVID-19. TCRdb's copy holds only in-frame clones and misses some; the assay was immunoSEQ multiplex PCR. The table records about 50,000 clones, 70% to 90% of them present only once. Sequencing used peripheral blood. These receptors were taken from a human donor in a cohort sampled during active COVID-19. Both conserved end residues are part of each CDR3. D genes are given only for firm matches.

TRBV19	TRBJ1-4	14	TRBD1	CASSPNRGYEKLFF
TRBV30	TRBJ1-4	15	TRBD1	CALGVQGGVGEKLFF
TRBV7-9	TRBJ2-5	12	.	CASSQWAETQYF
TRBV7-2	TRBJ1-1	15	TRBD1	CASSLNTGGTGRAFF
TRBV25-1	TRBJ2-3	15	TRBD2	CASGGLAGGPDTQYF
TRBV27	TRBJ2-7	14	.	CASSLGGTAYEQYF
TRBV7-2	TRBJ2-7	14	.	CASSLTRGQYEQYF
TRBV10-3	TRBJ1-5	12	.	CAISDPYQPQHF
TRBV28	TRBJ2-7	15	.	CASSLPQGVSYEQYF
TRBV7-8	TRBJ2-1	14	TRBD2	CASSLLAGHNEQFF
TRBV6-5	TRBJ1-1	14	.	CASSYKGVIPEAFF
TRBV18	TRBJ2-1	13	TRBD2	CASFYSGGNEQFF
TRBV2	TRBJ2-1	15	TRBD2	CASSLAGPPIDEQFF
TRBV19	TRBJ1-2	17	TRBD1	CASSLDGTGAFRGGYTF
TRBV11-2	TRBJ2-6	17	.	CASSLEPGGAGANVLTF
TRBV9	TRBJ1-6	16	.	CASSVASDSGWSPLHF
TRBV19	TRBJ2-1	12	TRBD2	CASRRREYEQFF
TRBV6-5	TRBJ1-1	15	.	CASSSTRQGRTEAFF
TRBV6-5	TRBJ1-5	15	TRBD1	CASRRGQGLKEPQHF
TRBV5-1	TRBJ2-5	16	TRBD1	CASSVQGQGKGETQYF
TRBV18	TRBJ2-1	15	.	CASSPEGGGRLEQFF
TRBV7-2	TRBJ2-7	19	TRBD2	CASSLAGTSLLGRAYEQYF
TRBV3-1/TRBV3-2	TRBJ1-3	17	TRBD1	CASSQGPGGLGGNTIYF
TRBV19	TRBJ2-5	14	TRBD2	CASSPLATQETQYF
TRBV7-2	TRBJ1-2	15	TRBD1	CASSLSRTGVDGYTF
TRBV27	TRBJ1-2	12	.	CASSFGGYGYTF
TRBV5-4	TRBJ2-3	15	TRBD2	CASSLFGTRGDTQYF
TRBV20-1	TRBJ2-7	11	TRBD2	CSASGNYEQYF
TRBV7-2	TRBJ2-7	15	TRBD2	CASSFVSGGLYEQYF
TRBV21-1	TRBJ2-7	16	.	CASSSSWDRPRYEQYF
TRBV2	TRBJ2-1	17	TRBD2	CASSRPPSGGTYNEQFF
TRBV7-9	TRBJ2-7	13	.	CASREGQNYEQYF
TRBV6-4	TRBJ2-1	16	TRBD2	CASSERGTSGASEQFF
TRBV19	TRBJ2-1	15	.	CASSIGRQAPNEQFF
TRBV7-3	TRBJ2-3	15	TRBD2	CASRLTSGGTDTQYF
TRBV30	TRBJ1-5	16	.	CAWSVPAEYSNQPQHF
TRBV6-5	TRBJ1-1	13	.	CASNLSGNTEAFF
TRBV21-1	TRBJ2-7	16	.	CASSKKHRGPFYEQYF
TRBV7-2	TRBJ1-5	14	.	CASSNSPGDQPQHF
TRBV6-6	TRBJ1-4	14	.	CASSSSPGGEKLFF